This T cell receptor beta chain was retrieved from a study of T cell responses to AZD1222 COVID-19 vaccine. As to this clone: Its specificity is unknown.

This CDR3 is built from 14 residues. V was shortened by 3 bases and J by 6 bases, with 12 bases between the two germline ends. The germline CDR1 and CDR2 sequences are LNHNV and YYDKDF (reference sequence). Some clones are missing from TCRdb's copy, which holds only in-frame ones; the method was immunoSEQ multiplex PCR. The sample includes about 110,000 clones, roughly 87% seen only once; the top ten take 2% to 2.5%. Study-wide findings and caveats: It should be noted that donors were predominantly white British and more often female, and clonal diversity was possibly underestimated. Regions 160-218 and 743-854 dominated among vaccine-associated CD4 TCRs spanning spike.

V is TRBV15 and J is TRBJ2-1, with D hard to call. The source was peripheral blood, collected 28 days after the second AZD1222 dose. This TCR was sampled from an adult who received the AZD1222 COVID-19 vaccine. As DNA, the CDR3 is TGTGCCACCAGCAGCTTAGACTGGACCAATGAGCAGTTCTTC. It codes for CATSSLDWTNEQFF.